The 25 T cell receptor beta chains reported below all come from one sample, sequenced in a study of technical replicates of blood from a handful of donors. TCRdb's copy holds only in-frame clones and misses some; the assay was immunoSEQ multiplex PCR. The data show about 60,000 clones, around 87% seen once. The sample taken for sequencing was PBMCs. Receptors were obtained from a human donor in good health. Some clones in this sample may be carry-over from other donors' samples.

The rearrangement links TRBV15 to TRBJ1-5; TRBD1 is a possible D gene (6 bases). This CDR3 has 13 residues. The germline CDR1 and CDR2 sequences are LNHNV and YYDKDF (reference sequence). Trimming took off 2 bases at V and 7 bases at J, with 9 bases between the two ends. The CDR3 DNA reads as TGTGCCACCAGCAGATCCCAGGGGCAGCCCCAGCATTTT. This gives the protein CATSRSQGQPQHF.

This clone has only one observation. This chain connects TRBV4-1 to TRBJ1-2; perhaps TRBD1 as D (6 bases). CDR1 is MGHRA and CDR2 is YSYEKL in the germline V gene. Trimming stripped 3 bases from V and 11 bases from J, with 10 bases between. CDR3 length equals 11 residues. The CDR3 nucleotides read TGCGCCAGCAGCCAGATAGGACAGTACACCTTC. Translation: CASSQIGQYTF.

This rearrangement joins TRBV7-2 to TRBJ2-7, with 8 bases fitting TRBD2. The V and J ends lost 2 bases and 2 bases, in that order; junction bases with no gene match: 2. Germline lookup yields CDR1 SGHTA and CDR2 FQGNSA. This CDR3 contains 14 residues. CDR3 sequence: CASSLLRGAYEQYF. In DNA, the CDR3 is TGTGCCAGCAGCTTATTGCGGGGGGCCTACGAGCAGTACTTC.

The genes are TRBV2 and TRBJ2-6, with 9 bases aligning to TRBD2. Germline V gene lookup returns CDR1 SNHLY and CDR2 FYNNEI. The length of the CDR3 is 18 residues. Trimming at V came to 0 bases and at J to 0 bases, leaving 3 bases not matched to a gene. CDR3 in amino acids: CASSEAAREGSGANVLTF. The CDR3 DNA sequence: TGTGCCAGCAGTGAAGCCGCGCGGGAGGGCTCTGGGGCCAACGTCCTGACTTTC.

The chain uses TRBV7-2 and TRBJ2-5; 7 bases fit TRBD2. J was trimmed by 1 base and V by 5 bases; bases with no gene match: 10. The CDR3 contains 16 residues. From germline, CDR1 is SGHTA and CDR2 FQGNSA. The CDR3 DNA is TGTGCCAGCAGCCCCGCTGGGCGGGGGATCCAAGAGACCCAGTACTTC. Its translation: CASSPAGRGIQETQYF. Using reference TRBV7-2 and TRBJ2-5 for the parts outside the CDR3, the full variable domain is GAGVSQSPSNKVTEKGKDVELRCDPISGHTALYWYRQSLGQGLEFLIYFQGNSAPDKSGLPSDRFSAERTGGSVSTLTIQRTQQEDSAVYLCASSPAGRGIQETQYFGPGTRLLVL.

The chain has TRBV30 and TRBJ1-5, with 8 nucleotides matching TRBD1. CDR1 and CDR2 from the germline V gene are GTSNPN and SVGIG (reference sequence). V shed 2 bases and J 3 bases; nucleotides not matched to a gene: 9. The CDR3 has 16 residues. CDR3 in amino acids: CAWSRTNRGFNQPQHF. The CDR3 DNA reads as TGTGCCTGGAGTCGGACTAACAGGGGGTTCAATCAGCCCCAGCATTTT.

The chain uses TRBV19 and TRBJ2-7, with 14 bases identical to TRBD2. This CDR3 has 16 residues. V lost 11 bases, J lost 0 bases, and 9 bases stayed unmatched. Germline V gene lookup returns CDR1 LNHDA and CDR2 SQIVND (reference sequence). CDR3 sequence: CAARTSGGFYSYEQYF. The CDR3 DNA sequence: TGTGCCGCCAGGACTAGCGGGGGGTTTTACTCCTACGAGCAGTACTTC.

As DNA, the CDR3 is TGCGCCAGCAGCCAAGAGTCCAGAAACCAAGAGACCCAGTACTTC. Encoded protein: CASSQESRNQETQYF. The chain is built from TRBV4-1 and TRBJ2-5; no firm D call. CDR1 and CDR2 from the germline V gene are MGHRA and YSYEKL. The CDR3 covers 15 residues. The V and J ends lost 0 bases and 0 bases respectively, with 8 bases between them.

The gene calls are TRBV11-3 and TRBJ2-3, with TRBD2 identical over 9 bases. This CDR3 is built from 16 residues. Germline V gene data show CDR1 as SGHNT and CDR2 as YENEEA. The trim removed 0 bases at V and 1 base at J, leaving 2 bases unmatched. The CDR3 here is CASSLESSGGTDTQYF. The CDR3 coding sequence is TGTGCCAGCAGCTTAGAATCTAGCGGGGGCACAGATACGCAGTATTTT.

This clone appeared a few times. V is TRBV7-2 and J is TRBJ1-2; tentative D call: TRBD1 (5 bases). Germline V gene sequence: CDR1 SGHTA, CDR2 FQGNSA. The V end lost 6 bases, the J end lost 4 bases, and 18 bases lay between the germline ends. The CDR3 extends over 15 amino acids. The CDR3 DNA reads TGTGCCAGCAGTAAACCCGGGGGAGGCCTCTATGGCTACACCTTC. Translated, it gives CASSKPGGGLYGYTF. Full variable domain (missing parts from reference TRBV7-2 and TRBJ1-2): GAGVSQSPSNKVTEKGKDVELRCDPISGHTALYWYRQSLGQGLEFLIYFQGNSAPDKSGLPSDRFSAERTGGSVSTLTIQRTQQEDSAVYLCASSKPGGGLYGYTFGSGTRLTVV.

This chain links TRBV18 with TRBJ2-7; D not resolved. This CDR3 is built from 12 residues. Germline-derived CDR1 and CDR2 are KGHSH and LQKENI. Trimming took off 1 base at V and 3 bases at J, with 4 bases between the two ends. CDR3 sequence: CASSPQRYEQYF. The CDR3 DNA follows: TGTGCCAGCTCACCACAGCGCTACGAGCAGTACTTC.

The rearrangement joins TRBV21-1 to TRBJ2-6; the D call TRBD2 from the table was never checked on the DNA. TRBV21-1 is reported as a pseudogene. The CDR3 has 15 residues. This CDR3 reads CASGGKSPGANVLTF. CDR3 coding DNA: TGTGCCAGCGGGGGGAAGAGTCCTGGGGCCAACGTCCTGACTTTC.

The CDR3 protein is CASSLSGQSQETQYF. DNA of the CDR3: TGTGCCAGCTCACTATCGGGACAGAGCCAAGAGACCCAGTACTTC. This sequence joins TRBV18 and TRBJ2-5, with 7 bases matching TRBD1. Germline-derived CDR1 and CDR2 are KGHSH and LQKENI. Germline trimming cut 4 bases from V and 1 base from J; bases unmatched to any gene: 6. This CDR3 is built from 15 residues. The entire variable domain, with the rest obtained from reference TRBV18 and TRBJ2-5, is as follows: NAGVMQNPRHLVRRRGQEARLRCSPMKGHSHVYWYRQLPEEGLKFMVYLQKENIIDESGMPKERFSAEFPKEGPSILRIQQVVRGDSAAYFCASSLSGQSQETQYFGPGTRLLVL.

There are a few counts of this clone. CDR3 bases: TGTGCCAGCAGTTTATTCAGGATGGACACTGAAGCTTTCTTT. This gives the protein CASSLFRMDTEAFF. This chain uses TRBV27 with TRBJ1-1; no firm D call. Trimming stripped 1 base from V and 3 bases from J, with 9 bases between. CDR1 MNHEY and CDR2 SMNVEV come from the germline V gene (reference sequence). The CDR3 consists of 14 residues.

The chain links TRBV19 to TRBJ1-5, with TRBD1 matching over 9 bases. The germline gives CDR1 LNHDA, CDR2 SQIVND (reference sequence). The V gene end was trimmed by 3 bases and the J gene end by 5 bases; junction bases not matched to a gene: 5. The CDR3 totals 15 residues. This CDR3 is CASSISWTGDQPQHF. The CDR3 bases are TGTGCCAGTAGTATTTCGTGGACAGGGGATCAGCCCCAGCATTTT.

This chain connects TRBV10-3 to TRBJ2-7; TRBD1 matches 12 bases. The ends lost 8 bases at V and 2 bases at J; junction bases unmatched: 1. Germline V CDR1 and CDR2: ENHRY, SYGVKD. CDR3 length: 13 amino acids. CDR3: CAIGDRGPYEQYF. CDR3 bases: TGTGCCATCGGGGACAGGGGGCCCTACGAGCAGTACTTC.

The chain links TRBV30 to TRBJ1-2; 7 bases fit TRBD1. The CDR3 totals 14 residues. V dropped 2 bases and J dropped 9; count of bases not matched to a gene: 12. Germline V CDR1 and CDR2: GTSNPN, SVGIG (reference sequence). The DNA of the CDR3 is TGTGCCTGGAGTTGGACAGGAGTCGGTGTGAGCTACACCTTC. It is translated as CAWSWTGVGVSYTF.

V is TRBV11-1 and J is TRBJ2-1; D call uncertain. Germline V CDR1 and CDR2: SGHAT, FQDESV (reference sequence). The CDR3 consists of 13 residues. The V gene lost 4 bases and the J gene lost 10 bases, with 14 bases spanning the gap. The CDR3 nucleotides read TGTGCCAGCAGCTCCCGTTCGCTATTGGAGCAGTTCTTC. It translates to CASSSRSLLEQFF. The variable domain in full, completed from reference TRBV11-1 and TRBJ2-1, reads EAEVAQSPRYKITEKSQAVAFWCDPISGHATLYWYRQILGQGPELLVQFQDESVVDDSQLPKDRFSAERLKGVDSTLKIQPAELGDSAMYLCASSSRSLLEQFFGPGTRLTVL.

The chain links TRBV6-5 to TRBJ1-2; D unclear. CDR3 length equals 13 residues. The germline V gene encodes CDR1 MNHEY and CDR2 SVGAGI. V lost 0 bases to trimming and J lost 4 bases, with 6 bases between them. The CDR3 spells CASSYSLIYGYTF. As DNA, the CDR3 is TGTGCCAGCAGTTACTCCCTTATCTATGGCTACACCTTC.

This clone was seen only once. Here the CDR3 DNA reads TGCGCCAGCAGCCAATTAGGACAAACCTACGAGCAGTACTTC. Its protein is CASSQLGQTYEQYF. The V call is TRBV4-1, the J call TRBJ2-7; D may be TRBD1 (5 bases). Trimming stripped 2 bases from V and 2 bases from J, with 10 bases between. Germline V gives CDR1 MGHRA, CDR2 YSYEKL. The CDR3 has 14 residues.

V gene TRBV15 combines with J gene TRBJ2-3; D uncertain. CDR3 size: 13 residues. Germline CDR1 LNHNV, CDR2 YYDKDF (reference sequence). Deletions cut 0 bases from V and 6 bases from J, with 7 bases between. The CDR3 DNA reads TGTGCCACCAGCAGAGATCTTCAGGATACGCAGTATTTT. Amino acids: CATSRDLQDTQYF.

This chain uses TRBV19 with TRBJ2-3; D remains ambiguous. The V end lost 1 base, the J end lost 1 base, and 15 bases lay between the germline ends. The CDR3 has 17 residues. Germline assignment: CDR1 LNHDA and CDR2 SQIVND (reference sequence). In DNA, the CDR3 is TGTGCCAGTAGTATAGGAGACTGGAGCCATGGCACAGATACGCAGTATTTT. This codes for CASSIGDWSHGTDTQYF.

The CDR3 DNA reads as TGTGCCAGCAGCTCAACAGGGGTTTATTCCGAAGCTTTCTTT. Protein sequence: CASSSTGVYSEAFF. V gene TRBV7-9 combines with J gene TRBJ1-1, with 7 bases that match TRBD1. The germline gives CDR1 SEHNR, CDR2 FQNEAQ (reference sequence). V trimming: 4 bases; J trimming: 8 bases; junction bases outside the gene matches: 10. The length of the CDR3 is 14 residues.

The genes are TRBV27 and TRBJ1-4; D possibly corresponds to TRBD1 (6 bases). Deletions cut 5 bases from V and 5 bases from J, with 12 bases between. Germline V gene lookup returns CDR1 MNHEY and CDR2 SMNVEV (reference sequence). The CDR3 is made up of 14 amino acids. The CDR3 region has the DNA TGTGCCAGCAGTGGGACAAGGGGGAATGAAAAACTGTTTTTT. Translating it yields CASSGTRGNEKLFF.

The chain employs TRBV4-3 and TRBJ1-6; 7 bases line up with TRBD1. The V gene end was trimmed by 3 bases and the J gene end by 7 bases; junction bases not matched to a gene: 6. Germline V CDR1 and CDR2: LGHNA, YSLEER. This CDR3 region has 15 residues. The CDR3 loop reads CASSQEGTVNSPLHF. In DNA, the CDR3 is TGCGCCAGCAGCCAGGAAGGGACAGTAAATTCACCCCTCCACTTT.